This TCR beta chain derives from a study of T cell responses to AZD1222 COVID-19 vaccine. General observations from the study: Nearly half of unique spike-specific TCRs reportedly avoided B.1.351 and B.1.1.7 mutated regions. Dominant at 160-218 and 743-854, vaccine-associated CD4 TCRs also spanned spike. Females outnumbered males among donors, who were mostly white British; clonal diversity was possibly underestimated.

TCRdb's copy holds only in-frame clones and misses some; the assay was immunoSEQ multiplex PCR. The sample lists approximately 210,000 clones; roughly 94% were seen once. A note on this clone: Its target is not known.

This CDR3 region has 16 residues. Germline values: CDR1 SGHVS, CDR2 FNYEAQ. V lost 3 bases, J lost 4 bases, and 5 bases stayed unmatched. Sequenced material: peripheral blood, taken 28 days after the second dose of the MenACWY control vaccine. The V call is TRBV7-6, the J call TRBJ2-2; 10 bases map to TRBD1. This TCR came from an adult who received the MenACWY meningococcal vaccine as a control. The DNA of the CDR3 is TGTGCCAGCAGCTTGGGACAGGGGCTGAGCACCGGGGAGCTGTTTTTT. Amino acid sequence: CASSLGQGLSTGELFF.